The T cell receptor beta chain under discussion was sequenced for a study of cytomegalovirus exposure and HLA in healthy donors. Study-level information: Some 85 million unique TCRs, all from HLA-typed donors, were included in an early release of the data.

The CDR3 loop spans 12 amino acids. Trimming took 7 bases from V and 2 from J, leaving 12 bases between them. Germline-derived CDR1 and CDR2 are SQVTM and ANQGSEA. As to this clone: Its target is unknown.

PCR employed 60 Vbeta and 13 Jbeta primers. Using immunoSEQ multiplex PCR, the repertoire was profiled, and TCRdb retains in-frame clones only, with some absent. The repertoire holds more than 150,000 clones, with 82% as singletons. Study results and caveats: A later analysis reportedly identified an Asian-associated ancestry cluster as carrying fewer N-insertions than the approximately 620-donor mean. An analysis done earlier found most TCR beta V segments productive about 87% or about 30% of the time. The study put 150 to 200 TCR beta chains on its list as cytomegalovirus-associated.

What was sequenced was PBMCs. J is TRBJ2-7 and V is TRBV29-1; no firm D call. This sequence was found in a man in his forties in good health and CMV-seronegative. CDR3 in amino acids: CSALVSPYEQYF. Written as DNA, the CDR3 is TGCAGCGCCCTAGTATCTCCCTACGAGCAGTACTTC.